These 8 T cell receptor beta chains were all obtained from the same sample, sequenced in a study of T cell repertoires in cytomegalovirus infection. One entry per CDR3 protein, called by TCRdb with MiXCR from the reads. The sample has approximately 1,000,000 distinct CDR3 sequences, under 40% seen once. Antigens of these TCRs are unknown. The sample in question was cultured CD8+ T cells from PBMCs, obtained from culture after CMV antigen stimulation. The source is a human donor in good health (CMV status not recorded). Some clones in this sample may be carry-over from other donors' samples.

The chain carries TRBV12-3 or TRBV12-4 and TRBJ2-3, with D possibly matching TRBD2 (5 bases). The CDR3 length is 12 residues. The V end lost 5 bases, the J end lost 15 bases, and 18 bases lay between the germline ends. In DNA, the CDR3 is TGTGCCAGCAGTCTCGAGGCCGCTGAGGGCTATTTT. It codes for CASSLEAAEGYF.

The rearrangement joins TRBV6-2 or TRBV6-3 to TRBJ2-7, with a possible D match to TRBD1 (6 bases). Germline V gene sequence: CDR1 MNHEY, CDR2 SVGEGT. This CDR3 spans 12 amino acids. Trimming cost V 4 bases and J 5 bases, with 9 bases left between them. The CDR3 DNA follows: TGTGCCAGCAGTTGGACAGAGGACGAGCAGTACTTC. Protein sequence: CASSWTEDEQYF.

The rearrangement joins TRBV27 to TRBJ2-5; no clear D gene. V gave up 5 bases and J gave up 3 bases, with 19 bases separating them. The CDR3 sequence is 16 residues long. Germline CDR1 reads MNHEY; CDR2 reads SMNVEV (reference sequence). CDR3 residues: CASSPPYPLSEETQYF. The CDR3 DNA is TGTGCCAGCAGTCCGCCCTACCCTTTATCGGAAGAGACCCAGTACTTC.

This clonotype was observed a few times. The chain employs TRBV7-8 and TRBJ1-1; D is perhaps TRBD1 (5 bases). Germline CDR1 is SGHVS and CDR2 is FQNEAQ. The CDR3 runs 14 residues. Trimming shortened V by 4 bases and J by 4 bases, and 13 bases separated the two germline ends. The DNA of the CDR3 is TGTGCCAGCAGCTGGCAGGACAAGGGCACTGAAGCTTTCTTT. Its protein product is CASSWQDKGTEAFF.

This clonotype was detected a few times. The CDR3 DNA reads as TGTGCCAGCAGCTCTGACAGGGTAGACTACGAGCAGTACTTC. Amino acids: CASSSDRVDYEQYF. V usage is TRBV7-9 and J usage is TRBJ2-7; 7 bases map to TRBD1. The CDR3 runs 14 residues. J lost 3 bases, V lost 4 bases, and 6 bases had no gene match. Per the germline V gene, CDR1 is SEHNR and CDR2 is FQNEAQ (reference sequence).

This clonotype was seen once. The chain combines TRBV7-8 with TRBJ1-2; D remains ambiguous. Germline CDR1 is SGHVS and CDR2 is FQNEAQ. This CDR3 contains 15 residues. V lost 4 bases to trimming and J lost 5 bases, with 17 bases between them. CDR3 in amino acids: CASSSYQDGRYGYTF. The DNA of the CDR3 is TGTGCCAGCAGCTCTTACCAGGACGGTCGATATGGCTACACCTTC.

There are a few counts of this clonotype. The chain has TRBV19 and TRBJ2-5, with TRBD2 as a possible D gene (5 bases). The V gene's germline CDR1 is LNHDA and CDR2 SQIVND (reference sequence). Trimming stripped 5 bases from V and 4 bases from J, with 14 bases between. The CDR3 has 14 residues. The CDR3 sequence: CASSVDWTRETQYF. Written as DNA, the CDR3 is TGTGCCAGTAGTGTGGACTGGACCAGAGAGACCCAGTACTTC.

This clonotype was detected ten times or more. This chain uses TRBV12-3 or TRBV12-4 with TRBJ2-1; D unclear. The CDR3 covers 14 residues. V lost 6 bases, J lost 6 bases, and 15 bases lay in between. The CDR3 reads CASRPPLLGNEQFF. CDR3 coding DNA: TGTGCCAGCAGGCCCCCATTGTTGGGCAATGAGCAGTTCTTC.